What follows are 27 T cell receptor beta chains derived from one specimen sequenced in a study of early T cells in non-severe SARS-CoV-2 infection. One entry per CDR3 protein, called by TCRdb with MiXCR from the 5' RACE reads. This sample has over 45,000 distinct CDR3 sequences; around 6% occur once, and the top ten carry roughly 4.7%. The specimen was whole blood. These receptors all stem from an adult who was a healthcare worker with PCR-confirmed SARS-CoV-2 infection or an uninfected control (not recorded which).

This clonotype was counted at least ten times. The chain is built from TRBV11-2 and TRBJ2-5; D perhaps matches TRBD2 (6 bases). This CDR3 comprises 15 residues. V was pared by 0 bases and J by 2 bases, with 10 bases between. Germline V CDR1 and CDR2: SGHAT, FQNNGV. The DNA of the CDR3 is TGTGCCAGCAGCTTAGAGGCTAGCGTACAAGAGACCCAGTACTTC. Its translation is CASSLEASVQETQYF.

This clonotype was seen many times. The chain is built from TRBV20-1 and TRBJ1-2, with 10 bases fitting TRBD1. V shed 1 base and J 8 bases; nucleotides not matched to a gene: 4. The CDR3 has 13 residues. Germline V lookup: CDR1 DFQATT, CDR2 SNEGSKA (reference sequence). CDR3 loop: CSARVGTGEGYTF. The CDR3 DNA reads TGCAGTGCTAGAGTTGGGACAGGGGAAGGCTACACCTTC.

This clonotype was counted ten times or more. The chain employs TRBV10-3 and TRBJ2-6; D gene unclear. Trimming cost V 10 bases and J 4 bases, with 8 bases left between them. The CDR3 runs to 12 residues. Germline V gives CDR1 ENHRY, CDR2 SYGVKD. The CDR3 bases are TGTGCCACAGCAGCGGGGGCCAACGTCCTGACTTTC. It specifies CATAAGANVLTF.

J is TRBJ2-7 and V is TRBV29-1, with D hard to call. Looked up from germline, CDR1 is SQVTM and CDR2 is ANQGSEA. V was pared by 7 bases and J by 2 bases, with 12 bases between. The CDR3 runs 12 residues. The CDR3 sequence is CSALAEAYEQYF. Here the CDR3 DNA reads TGCAGCGCCCTGGCAGAGGCCTACGAGCAGTACTTC.

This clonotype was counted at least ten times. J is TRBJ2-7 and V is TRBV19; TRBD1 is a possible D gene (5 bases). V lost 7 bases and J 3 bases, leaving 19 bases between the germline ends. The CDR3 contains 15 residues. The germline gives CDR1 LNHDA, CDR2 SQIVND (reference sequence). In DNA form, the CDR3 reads TGTGCCAGTACCCCACCCGGACACTCCCTCTACGAGCAGTACTTC. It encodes CASTPPGHSLYEQYF.

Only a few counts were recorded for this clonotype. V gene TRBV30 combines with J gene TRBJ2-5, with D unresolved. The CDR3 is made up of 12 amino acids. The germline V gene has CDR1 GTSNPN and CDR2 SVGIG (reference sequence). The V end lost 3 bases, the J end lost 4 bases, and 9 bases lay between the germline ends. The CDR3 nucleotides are TGTGCCTGGAGCTCCCCGCGAGAGACCCAGTACTTC. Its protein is CAWSSPRETQYF. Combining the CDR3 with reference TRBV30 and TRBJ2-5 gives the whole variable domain SQTIHQWPATLVQPVGSPLSLECTVEGTSNPNLYWYRQAAGRGLQLLFYSVGIGQISSEVPQNLSASRPQDRQFILSSKKLLLSDSGFYLCAWSSPRETQYFGPGTRLLVL.

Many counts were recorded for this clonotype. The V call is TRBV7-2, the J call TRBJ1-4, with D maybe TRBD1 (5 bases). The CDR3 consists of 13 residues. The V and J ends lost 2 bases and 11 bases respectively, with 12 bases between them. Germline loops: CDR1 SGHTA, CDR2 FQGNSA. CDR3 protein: CASSLSAGPKLFF. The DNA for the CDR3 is TGTGCCAGCAGCTTAAGTGCAGGGCCCAAACTGTTTTTT.

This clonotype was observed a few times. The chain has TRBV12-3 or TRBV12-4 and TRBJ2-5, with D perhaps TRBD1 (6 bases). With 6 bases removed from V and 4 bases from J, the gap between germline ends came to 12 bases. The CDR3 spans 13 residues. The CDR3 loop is CASSTDRRETQYF. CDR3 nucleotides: TGTGCCAGCAGCACCGACAGGCGAGAGACCCAGTACTTC.

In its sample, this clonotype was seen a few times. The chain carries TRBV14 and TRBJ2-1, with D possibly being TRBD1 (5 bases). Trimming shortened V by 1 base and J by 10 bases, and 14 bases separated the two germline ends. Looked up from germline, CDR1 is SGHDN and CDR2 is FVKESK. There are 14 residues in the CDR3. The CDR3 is CASSQGAASGEQFF. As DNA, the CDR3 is TGTGCCAGCAGCCAAGGGGCAGCCTCAGGGGAGCAGTTCTTC.

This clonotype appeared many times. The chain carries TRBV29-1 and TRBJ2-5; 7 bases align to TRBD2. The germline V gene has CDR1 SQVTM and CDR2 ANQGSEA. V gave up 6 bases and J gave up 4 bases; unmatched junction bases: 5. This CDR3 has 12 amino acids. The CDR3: CSVRGSRETQYF. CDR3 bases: TGCAGCGTCCGCGGGAGTCGAGAGACCCAGTACTTC.

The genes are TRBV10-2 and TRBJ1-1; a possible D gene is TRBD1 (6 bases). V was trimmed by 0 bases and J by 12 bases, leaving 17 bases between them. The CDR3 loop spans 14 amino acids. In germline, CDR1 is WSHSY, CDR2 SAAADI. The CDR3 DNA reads TGCGCCAGCAGTGAGTCGACCCCCGACAGGACGTCTTTCTTT. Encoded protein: CASSESTPDRTSFF.

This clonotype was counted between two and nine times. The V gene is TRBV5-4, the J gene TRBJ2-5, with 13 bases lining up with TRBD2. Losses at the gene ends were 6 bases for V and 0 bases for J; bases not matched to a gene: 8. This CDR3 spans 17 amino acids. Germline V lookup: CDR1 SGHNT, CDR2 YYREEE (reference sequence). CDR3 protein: CASTPRGLAGNQETQYF. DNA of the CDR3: TGTGCCAGCACCCCGAGGGGACTAGCGGGGAACCAAGAGACCCAGTACTTC.

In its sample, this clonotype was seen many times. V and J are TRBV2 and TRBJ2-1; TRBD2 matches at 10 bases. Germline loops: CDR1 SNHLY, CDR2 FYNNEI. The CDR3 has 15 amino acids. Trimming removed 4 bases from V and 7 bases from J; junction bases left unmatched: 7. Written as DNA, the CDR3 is TGTGCCAGCAGTGCTACTAGCGGGGCTAGAAATGAGCAGTTCTTC. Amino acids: CASSATSGARNEQFF.

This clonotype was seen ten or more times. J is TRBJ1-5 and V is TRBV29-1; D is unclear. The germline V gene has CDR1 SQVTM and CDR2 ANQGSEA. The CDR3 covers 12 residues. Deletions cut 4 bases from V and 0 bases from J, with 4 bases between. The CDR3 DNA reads TGCAGCGTTGGGTATAGCAATCAGCCCCAGCATTTT. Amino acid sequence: CSVGYSNQPQHF.

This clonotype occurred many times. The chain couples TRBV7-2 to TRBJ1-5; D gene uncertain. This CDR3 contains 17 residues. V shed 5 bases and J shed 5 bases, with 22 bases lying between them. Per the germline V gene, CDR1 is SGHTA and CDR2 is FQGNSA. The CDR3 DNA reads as TGTGCCAGCAGCCTCCCGTGGAGGAGGAAATCTGATCAGCCCCAGCATTTT. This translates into CASSLPWRRKSDQPQHF.

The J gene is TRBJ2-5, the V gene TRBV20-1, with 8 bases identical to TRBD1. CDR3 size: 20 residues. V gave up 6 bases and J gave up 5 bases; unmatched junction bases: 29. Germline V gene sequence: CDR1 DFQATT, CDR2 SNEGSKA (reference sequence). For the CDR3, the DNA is TGCAGTGCGGTGGCATTAACAGGGGGTAACCAGCGGAGGGTCAGTGAGACCCAGTACTTC. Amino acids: CSAVALTGGNQRRVSETQYF.

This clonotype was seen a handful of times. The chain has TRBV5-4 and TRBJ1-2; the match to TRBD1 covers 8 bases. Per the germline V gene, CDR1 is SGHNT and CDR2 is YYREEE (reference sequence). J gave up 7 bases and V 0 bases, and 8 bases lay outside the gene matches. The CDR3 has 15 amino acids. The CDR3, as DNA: TGTGCCAGCAGCTTGGCTGGACAGGGATTGGGTGGCTACACCTTC. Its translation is CASSLAGQGLGGYTF.

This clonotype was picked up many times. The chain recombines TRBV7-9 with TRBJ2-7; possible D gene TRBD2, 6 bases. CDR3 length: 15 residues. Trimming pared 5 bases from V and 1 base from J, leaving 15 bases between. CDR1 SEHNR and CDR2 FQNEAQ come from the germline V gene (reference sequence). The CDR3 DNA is TGTGCCAGCAGCCATTCTTGGGACTCTTCCTACGAGCAGTACTTC. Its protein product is CASSHSWDSSYEQYF.

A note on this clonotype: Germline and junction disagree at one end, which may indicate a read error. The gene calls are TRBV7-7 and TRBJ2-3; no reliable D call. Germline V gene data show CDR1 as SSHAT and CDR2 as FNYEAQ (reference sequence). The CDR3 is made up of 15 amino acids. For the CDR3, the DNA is TGTGCTAGCAGCTTGGCGGACGGACCCACAGATACGCAGTATTTT. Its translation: CASSLADGPTDTQYF. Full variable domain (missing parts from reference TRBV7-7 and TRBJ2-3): GAGVSQSPRYKVTKRGQDVTLRCDPISSHATLYWYQQALGQGPEFLTYFNYEAQPDKSGLPSDRFSAERPEGSISTLTIQRTEQRDSAMYRCASSLADGPTDTQYFGPGTRLTVL.

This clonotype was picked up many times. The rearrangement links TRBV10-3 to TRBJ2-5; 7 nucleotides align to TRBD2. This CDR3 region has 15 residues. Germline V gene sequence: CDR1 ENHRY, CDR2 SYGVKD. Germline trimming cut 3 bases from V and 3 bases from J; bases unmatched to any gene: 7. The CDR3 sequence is CAISDSGGGKETQYF. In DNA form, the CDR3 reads TGTGCCATCAGTGATAGTGGCGGGGGAAAAGAGACCCAGTACTTC.

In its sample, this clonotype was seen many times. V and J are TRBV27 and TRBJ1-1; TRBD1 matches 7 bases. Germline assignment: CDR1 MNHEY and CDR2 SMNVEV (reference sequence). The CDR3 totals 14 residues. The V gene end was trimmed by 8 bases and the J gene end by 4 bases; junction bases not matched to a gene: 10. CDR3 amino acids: CASAYRGQSTEAFF. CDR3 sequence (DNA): TGTGCCAGCGCCTACAGGGGCCAGAGCACTGAAGCTTTCTTT.

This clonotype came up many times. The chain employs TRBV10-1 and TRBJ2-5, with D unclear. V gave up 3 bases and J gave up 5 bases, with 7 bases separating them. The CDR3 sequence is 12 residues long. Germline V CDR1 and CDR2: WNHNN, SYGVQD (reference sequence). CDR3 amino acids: CASSDPSETQYF. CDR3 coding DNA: TGCGCCAGCAGTGACCCCTCGGAGACCCAGTACTTC.

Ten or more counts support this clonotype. The CDR3 bases are TGTGCCAGCCGTGGGGACACAAAAGAGACCCAGTACTTC. It encodes CASRGDTKETQYF. The chain recombines TRBV12-3 or TRBV12-4 with TRBJ2-5; TRBD1 might be the D (6 bases). V gave up 8 bases and J gave up 3 bases, with 13 bases separating them. CDR3 length equals 13 residues.

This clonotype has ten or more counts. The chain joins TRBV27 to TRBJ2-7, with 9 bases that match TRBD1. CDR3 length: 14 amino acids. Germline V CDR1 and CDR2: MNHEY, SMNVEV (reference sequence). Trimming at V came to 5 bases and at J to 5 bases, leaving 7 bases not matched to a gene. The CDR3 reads CASSVRDRDDEQYF. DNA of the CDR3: TGTGCCAGCAGTGTACGGGACAGGGACGACGAGCAGTACTTC.

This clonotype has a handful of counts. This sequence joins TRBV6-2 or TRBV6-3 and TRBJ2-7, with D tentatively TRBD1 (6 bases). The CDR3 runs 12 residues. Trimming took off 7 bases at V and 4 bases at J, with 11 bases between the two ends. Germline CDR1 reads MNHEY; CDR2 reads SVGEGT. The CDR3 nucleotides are TGTGCCAGCAATGGCAGGGGATACGAGCAGTACTTC. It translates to CASNGRGYEQYF.

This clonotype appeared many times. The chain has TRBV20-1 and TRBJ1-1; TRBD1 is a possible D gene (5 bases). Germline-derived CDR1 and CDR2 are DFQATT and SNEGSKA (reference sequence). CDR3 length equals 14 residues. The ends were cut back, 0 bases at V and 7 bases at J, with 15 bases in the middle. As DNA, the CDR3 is TGCAGTGCTAGAGATCCACGGGGGGTTGGTGAAGCTTTCTTT. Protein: CSARDPRGVGEAFF.

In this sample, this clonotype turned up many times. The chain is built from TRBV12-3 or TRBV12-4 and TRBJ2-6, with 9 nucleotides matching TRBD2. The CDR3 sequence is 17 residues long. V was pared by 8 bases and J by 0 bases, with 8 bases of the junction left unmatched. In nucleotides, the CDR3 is TGTGCCAGCTTCACGACTAGCGGAGACTCTGGGGCCAACGTCCTGACTTTC. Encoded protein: CASFTTSGDSGANVLTF.